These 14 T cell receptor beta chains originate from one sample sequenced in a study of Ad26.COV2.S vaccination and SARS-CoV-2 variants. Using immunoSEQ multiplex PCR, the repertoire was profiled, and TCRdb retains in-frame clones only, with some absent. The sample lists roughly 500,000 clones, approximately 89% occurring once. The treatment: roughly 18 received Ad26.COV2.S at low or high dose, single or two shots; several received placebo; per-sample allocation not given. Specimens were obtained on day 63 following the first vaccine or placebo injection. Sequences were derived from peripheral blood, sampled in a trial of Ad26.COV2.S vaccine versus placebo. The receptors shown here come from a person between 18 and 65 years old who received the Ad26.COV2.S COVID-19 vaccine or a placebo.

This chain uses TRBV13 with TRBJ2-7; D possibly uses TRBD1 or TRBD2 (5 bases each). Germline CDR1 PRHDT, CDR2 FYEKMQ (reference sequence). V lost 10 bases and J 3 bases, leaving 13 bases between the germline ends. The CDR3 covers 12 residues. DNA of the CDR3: TGTGCCACCGGGACCTCAGGCTACGAGCAGTACTTC. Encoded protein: CATGTSGYEQYF. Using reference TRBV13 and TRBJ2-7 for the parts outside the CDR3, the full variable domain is AAGVIQSPRHLIKEKRETATLKCYPIPRHDTVYWYQQGPGQDPQFLISFYEKMQSDKGSIPDRFSAQQFSDYHSELNMSSLELGDSALYFCATGTSGYEQYFGPGTRLTVT.

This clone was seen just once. The CDR3 sequence: CASSLDGVYGYTF. In DNA form, the CDR3 reads TGTGCCAGCAGCCTGGACGGAGTCTATGGCTACACCTTC. The chain combines TRBV3-1 (or the pseudogene TRBV3-2) with TRBJ1-2; D gene unclear. Between the trimmed V and J ends, which lost 4 bases and 4 bases, there was a span of 10 bases. Germline assignment: CDR1 LGHDT and CDR2 YNNKEL (reference sequence). The length of the CDR3 is 13 residues.

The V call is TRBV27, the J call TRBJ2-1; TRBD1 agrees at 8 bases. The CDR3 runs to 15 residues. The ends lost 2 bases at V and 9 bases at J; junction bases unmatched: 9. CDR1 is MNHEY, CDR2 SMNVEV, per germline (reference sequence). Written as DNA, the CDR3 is TGTGCCAGCAGTTTACTGCAGGACAGGGCGTTTGAGCAGTTCTTC. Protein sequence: CASSLLQDRAFEQFF.

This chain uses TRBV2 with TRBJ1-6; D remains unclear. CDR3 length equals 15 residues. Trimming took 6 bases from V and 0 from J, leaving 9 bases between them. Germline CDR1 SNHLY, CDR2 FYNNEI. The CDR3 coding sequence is TGTGCCAGCAGGGGTCAGAGCTCCTATAATTCACCCCTCCACTTT. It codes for CASRGQSSYNSPLHF.

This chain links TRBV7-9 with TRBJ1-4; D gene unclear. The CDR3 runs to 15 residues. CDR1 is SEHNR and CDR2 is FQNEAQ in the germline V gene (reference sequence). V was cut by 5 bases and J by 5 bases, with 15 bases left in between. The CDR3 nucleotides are TGTGCCAGCAGCCTGTCCCGCCGCAAGAATGAAAAACTGTTTTTT. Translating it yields CASSLSRRKNEKLFF. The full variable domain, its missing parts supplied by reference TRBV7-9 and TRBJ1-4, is DTGVSQNPRHKITKRGQNVTFRCDPISEHNRLYWYRQTLGQGPEFLTYFQNEAQLEKSRLLSDRFSAERPKGSFSTLEIQRTEQGDSAMYLCASSLSRRKNEKLFFGSGTQLSVL.

The CDR3 nucleotides read TGCGCCAGCAGCCACAGACTCTCCCTCCAAGGACCGAATGAAAAACTGTTTTTT. This sequence encodes CASSHRLSLQGPNEKLFF. The V gene is TRBV4-1, the J gene TRBJ1-4; no clear D. Trimming removed 3 bases from V and 5 bases from J, with 22 bases in between. Germline V gene lookup returns CDR1 MGHRA and CDR2 YSYEKL. The CDR3 is 18 residues long.

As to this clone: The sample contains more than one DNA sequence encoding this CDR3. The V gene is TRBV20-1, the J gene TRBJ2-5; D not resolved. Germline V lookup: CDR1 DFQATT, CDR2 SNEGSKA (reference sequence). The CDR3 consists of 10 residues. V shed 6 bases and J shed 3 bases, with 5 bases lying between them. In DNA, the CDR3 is TGCAGTGCAAACAAAGAGACCCAGTACTTC. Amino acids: CSANKETQYF.

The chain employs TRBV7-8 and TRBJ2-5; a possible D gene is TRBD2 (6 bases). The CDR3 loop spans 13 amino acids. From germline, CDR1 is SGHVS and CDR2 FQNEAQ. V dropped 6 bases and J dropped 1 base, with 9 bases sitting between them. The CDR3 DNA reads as TGTGCCAGCAGAGGGGACTTCCAAGAGACCCAGTACTTC. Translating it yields CASRGDFQETQYF.

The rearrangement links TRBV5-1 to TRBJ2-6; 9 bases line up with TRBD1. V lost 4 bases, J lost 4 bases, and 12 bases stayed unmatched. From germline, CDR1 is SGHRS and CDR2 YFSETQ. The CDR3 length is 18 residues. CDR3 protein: CASSALGQGSVGANVLTF. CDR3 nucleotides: TGCGCCAGCAGCGCACTGGGACAGGGCTCCGTCGGGGCCAACGTCCTGACTTTC.

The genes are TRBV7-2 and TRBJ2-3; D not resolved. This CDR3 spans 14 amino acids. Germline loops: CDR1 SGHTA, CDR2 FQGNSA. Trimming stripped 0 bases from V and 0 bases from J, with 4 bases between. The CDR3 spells CASSLAISTDTQYF. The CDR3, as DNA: TGTGCCAGCAGCTTAGCCATTAGCACAGATACGCAGTATTTT.

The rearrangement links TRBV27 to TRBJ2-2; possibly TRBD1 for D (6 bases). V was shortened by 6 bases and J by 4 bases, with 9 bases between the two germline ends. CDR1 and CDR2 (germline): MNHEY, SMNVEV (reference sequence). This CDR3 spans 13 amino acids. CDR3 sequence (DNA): TGTGCCAGCAGCCTGGACAGCACCGGGGAGCTGTTTTTT. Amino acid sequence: CASSLDSTGELFF.

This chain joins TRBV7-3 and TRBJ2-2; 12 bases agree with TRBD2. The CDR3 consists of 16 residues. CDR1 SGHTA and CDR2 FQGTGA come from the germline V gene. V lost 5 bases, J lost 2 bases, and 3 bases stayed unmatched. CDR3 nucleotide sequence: TGTGCCAGCAGCCTGACTAGCGGGAGAAACACCGGGGAGCTGTTTTTT. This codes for CASSLTSGRNTGELFF.

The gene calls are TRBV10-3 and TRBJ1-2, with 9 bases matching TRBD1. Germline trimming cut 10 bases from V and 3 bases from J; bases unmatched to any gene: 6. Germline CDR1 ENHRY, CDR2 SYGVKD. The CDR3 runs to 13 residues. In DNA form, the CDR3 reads TGTGCCACCGGACAGGGGAGGGACTATGGCTACACCTTC. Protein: CATGQGRDYGYTF.

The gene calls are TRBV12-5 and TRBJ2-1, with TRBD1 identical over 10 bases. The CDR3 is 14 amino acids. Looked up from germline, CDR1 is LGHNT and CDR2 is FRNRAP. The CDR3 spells CASSGTGVANEQFF. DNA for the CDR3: TGTGCAAGTTCCGGGACAGGGGTAGCCAATGAGCAGTTCTTC.